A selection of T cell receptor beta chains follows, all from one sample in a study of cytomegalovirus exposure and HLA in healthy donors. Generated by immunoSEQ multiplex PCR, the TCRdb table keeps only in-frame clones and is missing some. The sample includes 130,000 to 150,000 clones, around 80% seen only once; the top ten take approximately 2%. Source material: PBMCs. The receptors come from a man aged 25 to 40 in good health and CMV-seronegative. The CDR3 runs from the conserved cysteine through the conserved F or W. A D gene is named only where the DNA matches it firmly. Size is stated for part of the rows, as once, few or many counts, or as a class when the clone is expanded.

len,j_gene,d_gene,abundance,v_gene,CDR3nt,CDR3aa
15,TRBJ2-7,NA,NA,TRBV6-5,TGTGCCAGCAGTTACTCGGTACAGGGTGCCTACGAGCAGTACTTC,CASSYSVQGAYEQYF
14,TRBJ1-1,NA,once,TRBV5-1,TGCGCCAGCAGCTGGGGAGGGGAGAACACTGAAGCTTTCTTT,CASSWGGENTEAFF
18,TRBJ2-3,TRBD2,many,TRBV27,TGTGCCAGCAGTTTAGGGCGGCGGGCGGGGGGGGGCACAGATACGCAGTATTTT,CASSLGRRAGGGTDTQYF
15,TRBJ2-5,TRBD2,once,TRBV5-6,TGTGCCAGCAGCTTGCTAGCGGGGGGGCAGGGGACCCAGTACTTC,CASSLLAGGQGTQYF
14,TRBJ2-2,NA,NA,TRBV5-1,TGCGCCAGCAGCTTGAACCAGGTCACCGGGGAGCTGTTTTTT,CASSLNQVTGELFF
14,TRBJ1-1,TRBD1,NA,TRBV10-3,TGTGCCATCAGTGACAGGGGGCTAAACACTGAAGCTTTCTTT,CAISDRGLNTEAFF
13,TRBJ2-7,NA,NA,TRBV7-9,TGTGCCAGCAGCTTAGATAGCGCTTACGAGCAGTACTTC,CASSLDSAYEQYF
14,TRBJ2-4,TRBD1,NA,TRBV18,TGTGCCAGCTCACCAGGGACAGCCGTAAACATTCAGTACTTC,CASSPGTAVNIQYF
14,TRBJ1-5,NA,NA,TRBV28,TGTGCCAGCAGTTTAGGGGGGTCAGGGCAGCCCCAGCATTTT,CASSLGGSGQPQHF
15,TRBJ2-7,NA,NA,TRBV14,TGTGCCAGCAGCCAAGACAGTACTACAGGGAACGAGCAGTACTTC,CASSQDSTTGNEQYF
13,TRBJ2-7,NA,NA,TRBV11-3,TGTGCCAGCAGCTGGGGCGAGAACTACGAGCAGTACTTC,CASSWGENYEQYF
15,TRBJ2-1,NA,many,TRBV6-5,TGTGCCAGCCGCCTTGGACATCTGTCACTTGAAGGGCAGTTCTTC,CASRLGHLSLEGQFF
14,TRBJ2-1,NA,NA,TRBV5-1,TGCGCCAGCAGCGCCGGAGCCCCGGTGGATGAGCAGTTCTTC,CASSAGAPVDEQFF
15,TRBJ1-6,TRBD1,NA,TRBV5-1,TGCGCCAGCAGCTTAGCGGGACAGGGAGTTTCACCCCTCAACTTT,CASSLAGQGVSPLNF